Each of the 31 T cell receptor beta chains below was sequenced from the same sample in a study of T cell responses to AZD1222 COVID-19 vaccine. Using immunoSEQ multiplex PCR, the repertoire was profiled, and TCRdb retains in-frame clones only, with some absent. Counted here are around 110,000 clones, just under 95% occurring once; the ten biggest clones make up about 3%. This material consisted of peripheral blood, taken on day 0 of AZD1222 vaccination. The receptors originated from an adult in good health.

The V call is TRBV28, the J call TRBJ1-5; 9 nucleotides line up with TRBD1. The CDR3 loop spans 14 amino acids. Trimming cost V 7 bases and J 5 bases; bases outside gene matches: 6. The germline V gene has CDR1 MDHEN and CDR2 SYDVKM. CDR3 amino acids: CASNPGQGHQPQHF. The CDR3 DNA is TGTGCCAGCAACCCGGGACAGGGCCATCAGCCCCAGCATTTT.

The chain recombines TRBV27 with TRBJ2-4; the match to TRBD1 covers 9 bases. Germline values: CDR1 MNHEY, CDR2 SMNVEV (reference sequence). The CDR3 consists of 16 residues. V lost 8 bases and J lost 0; bases outside the gene matches: 8. CDR3 in amino acids: CASSSGTGLAKNIQYF. CDR3 DNA: TGTGCCAGCTCCTCGGGGACAGGGCTAGCCAAAAACATTCAGTACTTC.

This clone was recorded only once. The rearrangement links TRBV3-1 (or the pseudogene TRBV3-2) to TRBJ1-4, with 10 bases fitting TRBD1. From germline, CDR1 is LGHDT and CDR2 YNNKEL (reference sequence). The CDR3 spans 15 residues. After removal of 2 bases from V and 7 bases from J, the junction contained 4 bases not matched to a gene. Here the CDR3 DNA reads TGTGCCAGCAGCCAACCGGGACAGGGGACTGAAAAACTGTTTTTT. As protein: CASSQPGQGTEKLFF.

To note about this clone: The sample contains more than one DNA sequence encoding this CDR3. The chain has TRBV28 and TRBJ1-1, with a tentative D call TRBD1 (5 bases). Per the germline V gene, CDR1 is MDHEN and CDR2 is SYDVKM. The CDR3 runs to 13 residues. V lost 2 bases, J lost 1 base, and 5 bases lay in between. The CDR3 sequence: CASSLTGNTEAFF. Written as DNA, the CDR3 is TGTGCCAGCAGTTTAACAGGGAACACTGAAGCTTTCTTT. The full variable domain, rest sourced from reference TRBV28 and TRBJ1-1, is DVKVTQSSRYLVKRTGEKVFLECVQDMDHENMFWYRQDPGLGLRLIYFSYDVKMKEKGDIPEGYSVSREKKERFSLILESASTNQTSMYLCASSLTGNTEAFFGQGTRLTVV.

The chain joins TRBV19 to TRBJ1-6, with D possibly TRBD1 on 5 matching bases. Deletions cut 3 bases from V and 7 bases from J, with 13 bases between. The CDR3 sequence is 15 residues long. Germline V gives CDR1 LNHDA, CDR2 SQIVND (reference sequence). The chain's CDR3 is CASSMNQGANSPLHF. CDR3 DNA sequence: TGTGCCAGTAGTATGAACCAGGGAGCAAATTCACCCCTCCACTTT.

The V gene is TRBV11-2, the J gene TRBJ1-3; a possible D gene is TRBD1 (5 bases). Trimming pared 3 bases from V and 1 base from J, leaving 7 bases between. Germline V gives CDR1 SGHAT, CDR2 FQNNGV. The CDR3 loop spans 14 amino acids. The CDR3 region is CASSFQGSGNTIYF. DNA for the CDR3: TGTGCCAGCAGCTTTCAGGGATCTGGAAACACCATATATTTT.

This sequence joins TRBV10-2 and TRBJ2-7, with no clear D. Germline values: CDR1 WSHSY, CDR2 SAAADI. The V end was cut by 4 bases, the J end by 4 bases, with 11 bases between. The CDR3 length is 13 residues. CDR3 amino acids: CASSAGLRYEQYF. As DNA, the CDR3 is TGCGCCAGCAGTGCTGGCTTACGTTACGAGCAGTACTTC.

The chain recombines TRBV2 with TRBJ1-5; 7 bases fit TRBD1. The CDR3 has 15 residues. CDR1 is SNHLY and CDR2 is FYNNEI in the germline V gene. CDR3 sequence reads: CSTRDRTYSNQPQHF. The CDR3 nucleotides read TGTTCCACCAGGGACAGAACTTACAGCAATCAGCCCCAGCATTTT. Looking up the rest from reference TRBV2 and TRBJ1-5 gives the full variable domain: EPEVTQTPSHQVTQMGQEVILRCVPISNHLYFYWYRQILGQKVEFLVSFYNNEISEKSEIFDDQFSVERPDGSNFTLKIRSTKLEDSAMYFCSTRDRTYSNQPQHFGDGTRLSIL.

The rearrangement uses TRBV9 and TRBJ1-4, with no clear D. The CDR3 contains 16 residues. The germline V gene encodes CDR1 SGDLS and CDR2 YYNGEE. Trimming cost V 0 bases and J 2 bases, with 11 bases left between them. The CDR3 nucleotides are TGTGCCAGCAGCGTAGGGATCCAACCCACTAATGAAAAACTGTTTTTT. It translates to CASSVGIQPTNEKLFF.

A note on this clone: Other DNA sequences within the sample encode an identical CDR3. V is TRBV5-6 and J is TRBJ1-3; 8 bases map to TRBD1. CDR3 length: 16 residues. Germline CDR1 and CDR2: SGHDT and YYEEEE. The J segment lost 0 bases and the V segment lost 0 bases, leaving 2 bases of the junction unmatched. The CDR3 loop is CASSLGTGRSGNTIYF. As DNA, the CDR3 is TGTGCCAGCAGCTTGGGGACAGGGCGCTCTGGAAACACCATATATTTT.

The chain combines TRBV13 with TRBJ2-1; perhaps TRBD2 as D (5 bases). The CDR3 loop spans 15 amino acids. Trimming shortened V by 7 bases and J by 9 bases, and 22 bases separated the two germline ends. CDR1 PRHDT and CDR2 FYEKMQ come from the germline V gene (reference sequence). This chain's CDR3 is CASNERTRTAGEQFF. CDR3 coding DNA: TGTGCCAGCAACGAGCGGACGAGAACGGCGGGTGAGCAGTTCTTC.

This clone has just a few counts. The rearrangement links TRBV4-1 to TRBJ2-2, with TRBD1 matching over 10 bases. Germline V CDR1 and CDR2: MGHRA, YSYEKL. With V trimmed by 5 bases and J by 3 bases, 6 bases remained unmatched. The CDR3 sequence is 16 residues long. This CDR3 is CASSTWDRGYTGELFF. The CDR3 DNA reads as TGCGCCAGCAGCACCTGGGACAGGGGTTACACCGGGGAGCTGTTTTTT.

V gene TRBV27 combines with J gene TRBJ2-7; D is unresolved. CDR1 and CDR2 (germline): MNHEY, SMNVEV (reference sequence). This CDR3 region has 13 residues. Trimming shortened V by 4 bases and J by 3 bases, and 10 bases separated the two germline ends. CDR3 amino acids: CASSSLMSYEQYF. CDR3 in DNA: TGTGCCAGCAGTTCCTTGATGAGCTACGAGCAGTACTTC.

This sequence joins TRBV5-1 and TRBJ2-7; TRBD1 agrees at 8 bases. The CDR3 contains 15 residues. Germline values: CDR1 SGHRS, CDR2 YFSETQ. V trimming: 0 bases; J trimming: 3 bases; junction bases outside the gene matches: 5. CDR3: CASSLGQGKVYEQYF. For the CDR3, the DNA is TGCGCCAGCAGCTTGGGACAGGGGAAGGTCTACGAGCAGTACTTC.

The rearrangement joins TRBV2 to TRBJ1-1; D gene unclear. Trimming took 8 bases from V and 5 from J, leaving 18 bases between them. CDR1 and CDR2 from the germline V gene are SNHLY and FYNNEI. This CDR3 comprises 14 residues. CDR3 sequence: CASQASGVRTEAFF. The CDR3 DNA follows: TGTGCCAGCCAGGCCTCGGGAGTACGAACTGAAGCTTTCTTT.

The chain joins TRBV28 to TRBJ2-3; TRBD2 aligns across 11 bases. This CDR3 comprises 15 residues. CDR1 is MDHEN and CDR2 is SYDVKM in the germline V gene. V lost 6 bases to trimming and J lost 3 bases; unmatched junction nucleotides: 5. CDR3 sequence reads: CASRRLAGRTDTQYF. The CDR3 bases are TGTGCCAGCAGGCGACTAGCGGGAAGAACAGATACGCAGTATTTT. The whole variable domain, remainder taken from reference TRBV28 and TRBJ2-3, is DVKVTQSSRYLVKRTGEKVFLECVQDMDHENMFWYRQDPGLGLRLIYFSYDVKMKEKGDIPEGYSVSREKKERFSLILESASTNQTSMYLCASRRLAGRTDTQYFGPGTRLTVL.

This chain links TRBV18 with TRBJ2-1, with D possibly being TRBD2 (5 bases). Trimming took 2 bases from V and 12 from J, leaving 20 bases between them. CDR1 is KGHSH, CDR2 LQKENI, per germline. The CDR3 loop spans 15 amino acids. This CDR3 reads CASSPLSPGDYGQFF. The CDR3 nucleotides are TGTGCCAGCTCACCATTATCCCCAGGAGACTACGGGCAGTTCTTC.

V gene TRBV7-2 combines with J gene TRBJ1-4; D unclear. Trimming took off 6 bases at V and 2 bases at J, with 13 bases between the two ends. CDR3 length equals 15 residues. Germline CDR1 is SGHTA and CDR2 is FQGNSA. The CDR3 coding sequence is TGTGCCAGCAGACTAGTGGGCGAGACTAATGAAAAACTGTTTTTT. Its translation is CASRLVGETNEKLFF. Looking up the rest from reference TRBV7-2 and TRBJ1-4 gives the full variable domain: GAGVSQSPSNKVTEKGKDVELRCDPISGHTALYWYRQSLGQGLEFLIYFQGNSAPDKSGLPSDRFSAERTGGSVSTLTIQRTQQEDSAVYLCASRLVGETNEKLFFGSGTQLSVL.

The V and J genes are TRBV7-9 and TRBJ2-5; 8 nucleotides match TRBD1. CDR1 and CDR2 (germline): SEHNR, FQNEAQ (reference sequence). V dropped 5 bases and J dropped 1; count of bases not matched to a gene: 3. This CDR3 has 14 amino acids. CDR3 sequence: CASSQDRGQETQYF. The CDR3 nucleotides read TGTGCCAGCAGCCAAGACAGGGGCCAAGAGACCCAGTACTTC.

The gene calls are TRBV7-9 and TRBJ2-3; D possibly matches TRBD1 or TRBD2 (6 bases each). Germline values: CDR1 SEHNR, CDR2 FQNEAQ (reference sequence). Between the trimmed V and J ends, which lost 5 bases and 4 bases, there was a span of 19 bases. The CDR3 consists of 16 residues. This CDR3 reads CASSLGNSGGPDTQYF. CDR3 DNA: TGTGCCAGCAGCCTTGGGAATTCTGGGGGGCCAGATACGCAGTATTTT.

The chain is built from TRBV24-1 and TRBJ1-1; D might be TRBD1 (6 bases). Germline assignment: CDR1 KGHDR and CDR2 SFDVKD. Deletions cut 3 bases from V and 5 bases from J, with 30 bases between. This CDR3 has 20 amino acids. CDR3: CATSDRTPQGRCGVATEAFF. CDR3 nucleotide sequence: TGTGCCACCAGTGATCGAACCCCACAGGGACGGTGCGGGGTCGCGACTGAAGCTTTCTTT.

This chain links TRBV7-9 with TRBJ1-1; D is undetermined. Per germline, CDR1 SEHNR and CDR2 FQNEAQ (reference sequence). This CDR3 has 15 residues. The V gene lost 11 bases and the J gene lost 0 bases, with 19 bases spanning the gap. CDR3 protein: CAGSSNSMLNTEAFF. The CDR3 region has the DNA TGTGCCGGATCTTCCAATTCCATGCTGAACACTGAAGCTTTCTTT.

The V call is TRBV10-3, the J call TRBJ2-7, with D perhaps TRBD2 (6 bases). Per the germline V gene, CDR1 is ENHRY and CDR2 is SYGVKD. The CDR3 contains 14 residues. The ends were cut back, 5 bases at V and 3 bases at J, with 14 bases in the middle. The CDR3 bases are TGTGCCATCAGTTCCGGGACTGGGGGCTACGAGCAGTACTTC. Translation: CAISSGTGGYEQYF.

The V gene is TRBV28, the J gene TRBJ1-5, with TRBD1 matching 9 bases. The CDR3 spans 15 residues. The germline CDR1 and CDR2 sequences are MDHEN and SYDVKM. V trimming: 4 bases; J trimming: 4 bases; junction bases outside the gene matches: 5. CDR3 residues: CASSSPTGGNQPQHF. The DNA for the CDR3 is TGTGCCAGCAGTTCCCCGACAGGGGGGAATCAGCCCCAGCATTTT.

CDR3 DNA sequence: TGTGCCAGCTCACCAGAAATAGGTATTGCAACTAATGAAAAACTGTTTTTT. Protein: CASSPEIGIATNEKLFF. This chain uses TRBV18 with TRBJ1-4; no reliable D call. The CDR3 is 17 amino acids. V gave up 2 bases and J gave up 0 bases, with 13 bases separating them. The germline CDR1 and CDR2 sequences are KGHSH and LQKENI. The full variable domain, with the rest looked up from reference TRBV18 and TRBJ1-4, is NAGVMQNPRHLVRRRGQEARLRCSPMKGHSHVYWYRQLPEEGLKFMVYLQKENIIDESGMPKERFSAEFPKEGPSILRIQQVVRGDSAAYFCASSPEIGIATNEKLFFGSGTQLSVL.

J is TRBJ1-2 and V is TRBV5-8; 7 nucleotides align to TRBD1. The V gene end was trimmed by 0 bases and the J gene end by 1 base; junction bases not matched to a gene: 6. The CDR3 covers 16 residues. Germline-derived CDR1 and CDR2 are SGHTS and YDEGEE. CDR3: CASSLVGTVLNYGYTF. CDR3 DNA sequence: TGTGCCAGCAGCTTGGTAGGGACAGTTCTTAACTATGGCTACACCTTC.

The rearrangement joins TRBV14 to TRBJ2-1; 11 bases line up with TRBD2. Germline V gives CDR1 SGHDN, CDR2 FVKESK. The CDR3 is made up of 16 amino acids. The V and J ends lost 4 bases and 7 bases, in that order; junction bases with no gene match: 9. CDR3 sequence: CASSPPRTSGQNEQFF. CDR3 nucleotides: TGTGCCAGCAGCCCCCCGAGGACTAGCGGGCAGAATGAGCAGTTCTTC.

The V call is TRBV5-8, the J call TRBJ2-7; possible D gene TRBD1, 8 bases. Trimming stripped 0 bases from V and 5 bases from J, with 12 bases between. Germline lookup yields CDR1 SGHTS and CDR2 YDEGEE. The CDR3 length is 14 residues. Written as DNA, the CDR3 is TGTGCCAGCAGCTTGGACAGGGGGAGGGACGAGCAGTACTTC. Its protein is CASSLDRGRDEQYF.

This clone was detected only a few times. The chain joins TRBV1 to TRBJ2-1. TRBV1 constitutes a pseudogene. This CDR3 region has 13 residues. CDR3 protein: CTSSQRVFNEQFF. In DNA form, the CDR3 reads TGCACCAGCAGCCAAAGGGTGTTCAATGAGCAGTTCTTC.

A word on this clone: The junction departs from germline at one end; a sequencing error may be responsible. The chain is built from TRBV6-1 and TRBJ2-7; TRBD1 matches at 10 bases. The CDR3 consists of 15 residues. CDR1 MNHNS and CDR2 SASEGT come from the germline V gene. The CDR3 coding sequence is TGTGCCAGCAGAGAAGGGACAGGGGCCTCCTACGAGCAGTACTTC. Protein sequence: CASREGTGASYEQYF.

The chain has TRBV6-5 and TRBJ1-4, with TRBD1 identical over 7 bases. The V segment lost 5 bases and the J segment 3 bases; nucleotides outside the gene matches: 6. The CDR3 totals 15 residues. Germline loops: CDR1 MNHEY, CDR2 SVGAGI. The CDR3 DNA reads as TGTGCCAGCAGTCAACACAGGGGACCTAATGAAAAACTGTTTTTT. The encoded protein is CASSQHRGPNEKLFF.